Listed below are T cell receptor beta chains from one sample, sequenced in a study of T cell responses to AZD1222 COVID-19 vaccine. The table came from immunoSEQ multiplex PCR; TCRdb's copy has only in-frame clones and leaves some out. The sample records 40,000 to 45,000 clones, roughly 75% being singletons. The specimen comprised peripheral blood, sampled on day 0 of AZD1222 vaccination. The receptor source for this set is an adult in good health. Both conserved end residues are part of each CDR3. The D gene is left open where the match is weak. Expanded clones are given a class, and other clones once, few, many or no size at all.

j_gene,v_gene,abundance,d_gene,CDR3aa,CDR3nt
TRBJ2-2,TRBV10-2,.,.,CASRSGTASNTGELFF,TGCGCCAGCAGGTCCGGGACGGCTTCGAACACCGGGGAGCTGTTTTTT
TRBJ2-6,TRBV11-2,.,.,CASTQTPRGSGANVLTF,TGTGCCAGCACCCAGACTCCCCGGGGCTCTGGGGCCAACGTCCTGACTTTC
TRBJ2-3,TRBV19,.,TRBD2,CASSIGGGGIVDTQYF,TGTGCCAGTAGTATAGGCGGCGGGGGGATTGTAGATACGCAGTATTTT
TRBJ2-2,TRBV5-6,once,TRBD1,CASSLYRDRNTGELFF,TGTGCCAGCAGCTTGTATAGGGACAGGAACACCGGGGAGCTGTTTTTT
TRBJ2-2,TRBV6-5,medium-sized,.,CASRSGQLFTGELFF,TGTGCCAGCAGAAGTGGACAGTTGTTTACCGGGGAGCTGTTTTTT
TRBJ1-2,TRBV4-2,.,.,CASSQVRGMSYGYTF,TGTGCCAGCAGCCAAGTACGAGGGATGAGCTATGGCTACACCTTC
TRBJ1-5,TRBV3-1/TRBV3-2,.,.,CASSRKAGAQPQHF,TGTGCCAGCAGCCGCAAGGCAGGGGCGCAGCCCCAGCATTTT
TRBJ1-3,TRBV4-1,few,.,CASSQEIGVAGNTIYF,TGCGCCAGCAGCCAAGAAATAGGAGTAGCTGGAAACACCATATATTTT
TRBJ1-1,TRBV4-2,.,.,CASSQPRGTEAFF,TGTGCCAGCAGCCAACCTCGGGGCACTGAAGCTTTCTTT
TRBJ2-5,TRBV11-1,.,TRBD1,CASRSDREAGETQYF,TGTGCCAGCAGGTCTGACAGGGAAGCTGGAGAGACCCAGTACTTC
TRBJ2-7,TRBV5-1,.,TRBD1,CASSLEGTAHEQYF,TGCGCCAGCAGCTTGGAGGGGACAGCTCACGAGCAGTACTTC
TRBJ1-3,TRBV3-1/TRBV3-2,.,.,CASSQDLGTYSGNTIYF,TGTGCCAGCAGCCAAGATCTGGGGACCTACTCTGGAAACACCATATATTTT
TRBJ1-5,TRBV7-8,.,TRBD1,CASSLGTGYMAADQPQHF,TGTGCCAGCAGCTTAGGGACAGGGTATATGGCAGCCGATCAGCCCCAGCATTTT
TRBJ1-2,TRBV6-5,few,.,CASSYYNGAVDGYTF,TGTGCCAGCAGTTATTATAACGGGGCGGTGGATGGCTACACCTTC
TRBJ2-1,TRBV3-1/TRBV3-2,.,TRBD2,CASSPTSGSYNEQFF,TGTGCCAGCAGTCCGACTAGCGGTTCCTACAATGAGCAGTTCTTC
TRBJ2-7,TRBV6-1,.,TRBD1,CASSERGDRVYEQYF,TGTGCCAGCAGTGAAAGGGGGGACAGGGTATACGAGCAGTACTTC
TRBJ1-2,TRBV5-5,.,TRBD1,CASSLEGQSSYGYTF,TGTGCCAGCAGCTTGGAGGGACAGTCATCCTATGGCTACACCTTC
TRBJ1-3,TRBV28,.,TRBD1,CASSFNRGLSGNTIYF,TGTGCCAGCAGTTTCAACAGGGGGCTCTCTGGAAACACCATATATTTT
TRBJ1-6,TRBV3-1/TRBV3-2,.,.,CASSQSGSSPLHF,TGTGCCAGCAGCCAGTCCGGAAGTTCACCCCTCCACTTT
TRBJ2-1,TRBV29-1,.,.,CSVRGTDSRDEQFF,TGCAGCGTTAGGGGGACCGATTCCCGGGATGAGCAGTTCTTC
TRBJ2-1,TRBV4-2,once,.,CASSQVGSSYNEQFF,TGTGCCAGCAGCCAAGTGGGCAGCTCCTACAATGAGCAGTTCTTC
TRBJ2-1,TRBV28,.,.,CASSLAGIAYNEQFF,TGTGCCAGCAGTTTAGCGGGGATCGCCTACAATGAGCAGTTCTTC
TRBJ2-5,TRBV11-2,.,.,CASSRGAETQYF,TGTGCCAGCAGCCGGGGGGCAGAGACCCAGTACTTC
TRBJ1-2,TRBV4-2,once,.,CASSQEIWGENGYTF,TGTGCCAGCAGCCAAGAAATATGGGGTGAGAATGGCTACACCTTC
TRBJ2-3,TRBV2,.,.,CASKGGQTSTDTQYF,TGTGCCAGCAAGGGGGGACAGACTAGCACAGATACGCAGTATTTT
TRBJ1-1,TRBV7-3,.,.,CASSTLGGLENTEAFF,TGTGCCAGCAGCACCCTCGGGGGGCTCGAGAACACTGAAGCTTTCTTT
TRBJ2-2,TRBV11-2,.,TRBD2,CASSFGRTGELFF,TGTGCCAGCAGCTTCGGGAGGACCGGGGAGCTGTTTTTT
TRBJ2-4,TRBV6-5,.,.,CASIGNGLAKNIQYF,TGTGCCAGCATCGGAAATGGTCTAGCCAAAAACATTCAGTACTTC
TRBJ1-1,TRBV19,.,TRBD1,CAIGQGARAFF,TGTGCCATAGGACAGGGGGCAAGAGCTTTCTTT
TRBJ2-5,TRBV6-2/TRBV6-3,.,.,CASSYQVRSDQETQYF,TGTGCCAGCAGTTACCAGGTCCGAAGCGACCAAGAGACCCAGTACTTC
TRBJ2-3,TRBV18,.,TRBD2,CASSPPGLAPHTDTQYF,TGTGCCAGCTCACCACCCGGACTAGCCCCCCACACAGATACGCAGTATTTT
TRBJ2-2,TRBV4-2,.,.,CASSQDQGGPGELFF,TGTGCCAGCAGCCAAGATCAAGGGGGGCCCGGGGAGCTGTTTTTT
TRBJ1-5,TRBV2,.,.,CASSRDTQSNQPQHF,TGTGCCAGCAGCCGGGACACCCAAAGCAATCAGCCCCAGCATTTT
TRBJ2-1,TRBV28,.,TRBD2,CASSPASGGANEQFF,TGTGCCAGCAGCCCCGCTAGCGGGGGGGCCAATGAGCAGTTCTTC
TRBJ1-5,TRBV28,.,TRBD1,CASISGTGDQPQHF,TGTGCCAGCATTAGTGGGACAGGGGATCAGCCCCAGCATTTT
TRBJ2-3,TRBV7-9,.,TRBD2,CASSRKRGVRTDTQYF,TGTGCCAGCAGCCGCAAGCGGGGGGTCCGCACAGATACGCAGTATTTT
TRBJ2-7,TRBV5-6,.,.,CASSRESWGPYEQYF,TGTGCCAGCAGCAGGGAGTCCTGGGGGCCCTACGAGCAGTACTTC
TRBJ2-7,TRBV7-2,.,.,CASSLALEQYF,TGTGCCAGCAGCTTAGCGCTCGAGCAGTACTTC
TRBJ1-1,TRBV5-1,.,TRBD1,CASSLARGVTEAFF,TGCGCCAGCAGCTTGGCCAGGGGGGTCACTGAAGCTTTCTTT
TRBJ2-7,TRBV9,.,TRBD2,CASSVAFEAGEVEQYF,TGTGCCAGCAGCGTAGCTTTCGAAGCGGGGGAGGTCGAGCAGTACTTC
TRBJ2-1,TRBV14,once,.,CASSQDLGAEQFF,TGTGCCAGCAGCCAAGATTTGGGGGCTGAGCAGTTCTTC
TRBJ2-1,TRBV20-1,.,.,CSASSTYNEQFF,TGCAGTGCCAGTAGTACCTACAATGAGCAGTTCTTC
TRBJ2-5,TRBV5-4,.,.,CASSRGNIETQYF,TGTGCCAGCAGCCGGGGGAATATAGAGACCCAGTACTTC
TRBJ1-2,TRBV30,few,TRBD1,CAWRAGGNYGYTF,TGTGCCTGGAGGGCAGGGGGCAACTATGGCTACACCTTC
TRBJ1-6,TRBV5-1,few,TRBD1,CASSSPQGAPYNSPLHF,TGCGCCAGCAGCTCACCTCAGGGGGCGCCCTATAATTCACCCCTCCACTTT
TRBJ2-5,TRBV3-1/TRBV3-2,.,TRBD2,CASSQVPYASGPVQETQYF,TGTGCCAGCAGCCAAGTTCCCTACGCTAGCGGCCCCGTCCAAGAGACCCAGTACTTC